What follows is one T cell receptor beta chain and its context. As yet, its antigen is unknown. The data were taken from a study of blood T cells in healthy people across ages. Study outcomes and limitations: Donor CMV infection status was unknown, possibly confounding age-related changes in expanded clonotypes. Long-lived donors carried more naive CD4+ cells and greater diversity than aged donors.

With a J-beta primer mix and a sample-barcoded 5' primer, a second PCR ran about 7 to 12 cycles. MiXCR was run by TCRdb on the 5' RACE reads, yielding one entry per CDR3 protein. The table shows some 1.4 million distinct CDR3 sequences, with about 40% occurring only once. Collection of approximately 9.3 milliliters of peripheral blood was performed for each donor. Samples had at least 6.5 million PBMCs isolated from them. This sequence originates from a young woman in good health. Sequencing used blood.

The CDR3 loop reads CASSVGGHTGELFF. CDR3 in DNA: TGTGCCAGCAGCGTAGGAGGGCACACCGGGGAGCTGTTTTTT. This chain joins TRBV9 and TRBJ2-2; weak D call: TRBD2 (5 bases). Per germline, CDR1 SGDLS and CDR2 YYNGEE. The ends were cut back, 0 bases at V and 3 bases at J, with 6 bases in the middle. The CDR3 runs to 14 residues.